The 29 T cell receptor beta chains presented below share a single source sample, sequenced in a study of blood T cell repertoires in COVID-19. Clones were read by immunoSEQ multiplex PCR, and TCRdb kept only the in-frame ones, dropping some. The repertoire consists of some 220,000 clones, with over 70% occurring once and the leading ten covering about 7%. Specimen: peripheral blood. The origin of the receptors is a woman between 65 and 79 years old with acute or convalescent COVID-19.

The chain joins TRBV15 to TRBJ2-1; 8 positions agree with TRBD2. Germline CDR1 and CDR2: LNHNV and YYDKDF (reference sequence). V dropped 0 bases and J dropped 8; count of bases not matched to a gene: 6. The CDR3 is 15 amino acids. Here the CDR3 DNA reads TGTGCCACCAGCAGAGATTCGGGGGGGGTCCATGAGCAGTTCTTC. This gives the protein CATSRDSGGVHEQFF.

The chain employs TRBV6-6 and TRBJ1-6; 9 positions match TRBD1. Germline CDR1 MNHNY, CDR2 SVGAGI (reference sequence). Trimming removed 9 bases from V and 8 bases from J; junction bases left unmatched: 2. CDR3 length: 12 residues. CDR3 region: CASRDRDSPLHF. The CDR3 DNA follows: TGTGCCAGTCGGGACAGGGATTCACCCCTCCACTTT.

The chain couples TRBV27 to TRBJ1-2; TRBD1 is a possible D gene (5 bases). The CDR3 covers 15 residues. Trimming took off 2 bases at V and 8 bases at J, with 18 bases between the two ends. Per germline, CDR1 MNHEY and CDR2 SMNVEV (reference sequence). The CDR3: CASSLLEGRAGGYTF. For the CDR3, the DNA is TGTGCCAGCAGTTTACTGGAGGGCAGGGCAGGCGGCTACACCTTC.

The CDR3 DNA sequence: TGTGCCAGCAGTGAAGACGGAACAGGGAACACCGGGGAGCTGTTTTTT. This sequence encodes CASSEDGTGNTGELFF. The V and J genes are TRBV2 and TRBJ2-2, with D tentatively TRBD1 (5 bases). V lost 1 base and J 1 base, leaving 10 bases between the germline ends. The CDR3 length is 16 residues. The germline V gene encodes CDR1 SNHLY and CDR2 FYNNEI.

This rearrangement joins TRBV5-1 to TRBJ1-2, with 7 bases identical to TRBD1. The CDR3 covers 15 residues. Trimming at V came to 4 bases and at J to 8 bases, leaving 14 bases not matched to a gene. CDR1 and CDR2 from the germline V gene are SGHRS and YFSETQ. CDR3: CASSDERQGVRGYTF. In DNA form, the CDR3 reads TGCGCCAGCAGCGACGAACGACAGGGAGTTAGGGGCTACACCTTC.

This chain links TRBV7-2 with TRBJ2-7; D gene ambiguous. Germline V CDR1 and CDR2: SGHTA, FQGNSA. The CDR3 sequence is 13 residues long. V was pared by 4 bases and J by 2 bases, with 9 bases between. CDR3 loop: CASSSFRAYEQYF. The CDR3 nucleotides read TGTGCCAGCAGCTCTTTCCGGGCCTACGAGCAGTACTTC.

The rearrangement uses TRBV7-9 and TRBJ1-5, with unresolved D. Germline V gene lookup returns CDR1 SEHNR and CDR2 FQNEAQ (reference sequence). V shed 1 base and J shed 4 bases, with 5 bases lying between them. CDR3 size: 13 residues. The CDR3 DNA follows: TGTGCCAGCAGCTTAGGAGCGAATCAGCCCCAGCATTTT. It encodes CASSLGANQPQHF.

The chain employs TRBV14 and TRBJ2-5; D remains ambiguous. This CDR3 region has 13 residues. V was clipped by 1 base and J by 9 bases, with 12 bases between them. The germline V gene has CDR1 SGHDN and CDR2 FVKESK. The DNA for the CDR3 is TGTGCCAGCAGCCAAGTGCTAACCCAGGCCCAGTACTTC. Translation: CASSQVLTQAQYF.

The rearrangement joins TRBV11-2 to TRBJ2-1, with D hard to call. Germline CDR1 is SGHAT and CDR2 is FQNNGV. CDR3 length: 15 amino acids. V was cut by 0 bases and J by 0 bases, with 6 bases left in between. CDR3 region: CASSLEQISYNEQFF. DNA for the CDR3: TGTGCCAGCAGCTTAGAACAAATCTCCTACAATGAGCAGTTCTTC.

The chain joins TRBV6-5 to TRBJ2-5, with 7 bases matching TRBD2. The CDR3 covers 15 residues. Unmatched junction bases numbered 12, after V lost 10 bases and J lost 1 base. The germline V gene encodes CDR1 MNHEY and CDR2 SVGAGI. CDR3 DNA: TGTGCCACATCACGACGAGCGGGGCTCCAAGAGACCCAGTACTTC. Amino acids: CATSRRAGLQETQYF.

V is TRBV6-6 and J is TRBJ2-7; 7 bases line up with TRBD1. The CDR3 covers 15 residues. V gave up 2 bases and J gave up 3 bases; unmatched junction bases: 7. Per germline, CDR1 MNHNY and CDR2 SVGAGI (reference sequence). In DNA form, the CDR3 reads TGTGCCAGCAGTTACCCGGACAGGTCGATCTACGAGCAGTACTTC. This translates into CASSYPDRSIYEQYF.

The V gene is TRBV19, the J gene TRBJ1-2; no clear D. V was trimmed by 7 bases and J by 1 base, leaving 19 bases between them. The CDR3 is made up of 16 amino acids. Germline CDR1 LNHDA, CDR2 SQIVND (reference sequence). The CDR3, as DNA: TGTGCCAGTACGCATCGCGGTAGTACTATTAACTATGGCTACACCTTC. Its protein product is CASTHRGSTINYGYTF. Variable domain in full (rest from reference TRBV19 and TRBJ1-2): DGGITQSPKYLFRKEGQNVTLSCEQNLNHDAMYWYRQDPGQGLRLIYYSQIVNDFQKGDIAEGYSVSREKKESFPLTVTSAQKNPTAFYLCASTHRGSTINYGYTFGSGTRLTVV.

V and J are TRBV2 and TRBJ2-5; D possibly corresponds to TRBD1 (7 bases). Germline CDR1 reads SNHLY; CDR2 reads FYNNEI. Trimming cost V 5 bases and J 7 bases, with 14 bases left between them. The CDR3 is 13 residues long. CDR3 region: CASSNRQGGTQYF. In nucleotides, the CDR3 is TGTGCCAGCAGTAACCGACAGGGAGGGACCCAGTACTTC.

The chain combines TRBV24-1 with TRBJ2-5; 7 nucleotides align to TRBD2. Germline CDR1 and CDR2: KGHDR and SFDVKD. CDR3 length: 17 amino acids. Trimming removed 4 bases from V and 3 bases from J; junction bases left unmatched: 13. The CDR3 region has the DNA TGTGCCACCAGTGACGCTGTGGGGAGGGCGCAGAAAGAGACCCAGTACTTC. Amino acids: CATSDAVGRAQKETQYF.

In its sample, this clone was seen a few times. The CDR3 DNA reads TGTGCCAGCAGCTTACAAGCTCGGGAAAAACTGTTTTTT. This sequence encodes CASSLQAREKLFF. The chain combines TRBV7-8 with TRBJ1-4; no definite D call. The V end was cut by 2 bases, the J end by 8 bases, with 9 bases between. Germline V gene sequence: CDR1 SGHVS, CDR2 FQNEAQ. This CDR3 has 13 residues.

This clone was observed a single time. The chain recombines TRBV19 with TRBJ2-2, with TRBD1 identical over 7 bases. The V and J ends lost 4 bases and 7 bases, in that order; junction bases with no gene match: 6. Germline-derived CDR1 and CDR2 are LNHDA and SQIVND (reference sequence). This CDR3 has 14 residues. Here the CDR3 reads CASSKDRVRGELFF. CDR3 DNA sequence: TGTGCCAGTAGTAAAGACAGGGTCCGCGGGGAGCTGTTTTTT.

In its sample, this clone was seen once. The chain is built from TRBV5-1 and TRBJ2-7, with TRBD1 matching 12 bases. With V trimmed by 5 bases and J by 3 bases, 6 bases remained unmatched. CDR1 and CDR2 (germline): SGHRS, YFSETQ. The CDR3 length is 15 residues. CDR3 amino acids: CASRTGTGGSYEQYF. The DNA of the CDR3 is TGCGCCAGCAGGACGGGGACAGGGGGCAGCTACGAGCAGTACTTC.

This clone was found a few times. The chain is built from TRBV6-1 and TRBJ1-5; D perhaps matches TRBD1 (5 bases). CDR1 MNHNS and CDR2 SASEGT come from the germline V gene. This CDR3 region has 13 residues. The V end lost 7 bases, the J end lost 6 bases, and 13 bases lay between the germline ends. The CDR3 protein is CASTSQGGQPQHF. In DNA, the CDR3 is TGTGCCAGCACCAGCCAGGGAGGTCAGCCCCAGCATTTT.

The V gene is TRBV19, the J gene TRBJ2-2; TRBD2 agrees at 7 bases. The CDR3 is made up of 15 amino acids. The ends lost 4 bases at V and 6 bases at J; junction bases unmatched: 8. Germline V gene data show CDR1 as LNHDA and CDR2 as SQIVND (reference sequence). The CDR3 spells CASSTLGLVAGELFF. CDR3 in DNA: TGTGCCAGTAGTACTCTTGGACTAGTCGCCGGGGAGCTGTTTTTT.

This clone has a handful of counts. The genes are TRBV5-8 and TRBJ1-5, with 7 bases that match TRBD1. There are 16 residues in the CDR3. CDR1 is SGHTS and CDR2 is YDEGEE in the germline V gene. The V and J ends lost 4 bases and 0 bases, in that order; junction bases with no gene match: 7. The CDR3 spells CASSLGQAYSNQPQHF. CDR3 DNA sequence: TGTGCCAGCAGCCTTGGACAGGCTTATAGCAATCAGCCCCAGCATTTT.

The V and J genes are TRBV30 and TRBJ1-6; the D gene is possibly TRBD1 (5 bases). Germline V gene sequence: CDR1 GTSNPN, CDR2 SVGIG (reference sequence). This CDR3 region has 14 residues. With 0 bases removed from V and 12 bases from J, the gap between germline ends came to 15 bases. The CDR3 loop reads CAWSVDTVSRPLHF. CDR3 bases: TGTGCCTGGAGTGTGGACACCGTCTCGCGACCCCTCCACTTT. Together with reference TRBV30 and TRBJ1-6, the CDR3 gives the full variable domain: SQTIHQWPATLVQPVGSPLSLECTVEGTSNPNLYWYRQAAGRGLQLLFYSVGIGQISSEVPQNLSASRPQDRQFILSSKKLLLSDSGFYLCAWSVDTVSRPLHFGNGTRLTVT.

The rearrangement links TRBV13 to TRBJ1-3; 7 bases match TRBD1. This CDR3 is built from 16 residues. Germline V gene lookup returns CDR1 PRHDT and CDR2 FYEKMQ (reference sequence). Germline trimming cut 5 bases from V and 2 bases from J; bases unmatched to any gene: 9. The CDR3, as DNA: TGTGCCAGCAGCCCCCCCGGGCAGGGGGCTGGAAACACCATATATTTT. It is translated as CASSPPGQGAGNTIYF.

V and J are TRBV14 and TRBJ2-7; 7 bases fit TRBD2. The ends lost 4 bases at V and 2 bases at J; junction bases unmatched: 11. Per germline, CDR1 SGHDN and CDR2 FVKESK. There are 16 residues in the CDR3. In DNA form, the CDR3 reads TGTGCCAGCAGCCCGCGGGAGAGTCCAGGCCCCTACGAGCAGTACTTC. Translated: CASSPRESPGPYEQYF.

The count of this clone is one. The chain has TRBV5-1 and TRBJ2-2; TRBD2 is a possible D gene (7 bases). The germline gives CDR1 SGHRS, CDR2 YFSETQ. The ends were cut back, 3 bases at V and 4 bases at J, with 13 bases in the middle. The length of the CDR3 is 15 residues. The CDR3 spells CASSSYAGATGELFF. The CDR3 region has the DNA TGCGCCAGCAGCTCATACGCGGGGGCCACCGGGGAGCTGTTTTTT. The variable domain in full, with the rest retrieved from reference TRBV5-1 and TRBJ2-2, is KAGVTQTPRYLIKTRGQQVTLSCSPISGHRSVSWYQQTPGQGLQFLFEYFSETQRNKGNFPGRFSGRQFSNSRSEMNVSTLELGDSALYLCASSSYAGATGELFFGEGSRLTVL.

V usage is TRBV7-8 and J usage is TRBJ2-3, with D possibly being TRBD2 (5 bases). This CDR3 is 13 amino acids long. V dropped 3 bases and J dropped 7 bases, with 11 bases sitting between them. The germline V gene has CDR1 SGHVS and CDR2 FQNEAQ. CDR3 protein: CASSLRAANTQYF. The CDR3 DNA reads TGTGCCAGCAGCTTGAGAGCGGCGAATACGCAGTATTTT.

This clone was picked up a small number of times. The DNA for the CDR3 is TGTGCCAGCTCAACTAGCGGGGGTCCAGATACGCAGTATTTT. It yields the protein CASSTSGGPDTQYF. The chain recombines TRBV18 with TRBJ2-3; 11 nucleotides align to TRBD2. Looked up from germline, CDR1 is KGHSH and CDR2 is LQKENI. The CDR3 spans 14 residues. V was pared by 5 bases and J by 4 bases, with 2 bases of the junction left unmatched.

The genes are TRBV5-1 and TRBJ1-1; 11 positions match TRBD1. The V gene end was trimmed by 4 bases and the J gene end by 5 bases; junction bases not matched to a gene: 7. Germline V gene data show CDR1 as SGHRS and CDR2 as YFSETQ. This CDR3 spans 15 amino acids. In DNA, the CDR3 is TGCGCCAGCAGCCCGGGACAGGGGGATCTTACTGAAGCTTTCTTT. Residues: CASSPGQGDLTEAFF.

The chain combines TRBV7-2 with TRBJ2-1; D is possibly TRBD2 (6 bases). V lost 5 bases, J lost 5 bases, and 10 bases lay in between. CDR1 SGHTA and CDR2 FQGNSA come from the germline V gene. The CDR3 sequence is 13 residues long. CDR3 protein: CASSPDYNNEQFF. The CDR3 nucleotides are TGTGCCAGCAGCCCGGACTATAACAATGAGCAGTTCTTC.

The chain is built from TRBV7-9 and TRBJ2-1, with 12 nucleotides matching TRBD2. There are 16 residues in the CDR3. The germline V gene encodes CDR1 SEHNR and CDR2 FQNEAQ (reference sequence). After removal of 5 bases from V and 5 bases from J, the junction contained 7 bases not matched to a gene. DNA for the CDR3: TGTGCCAGCAGCCCCCGACTAGCGGGGGATAACAATGAGCAGTTCTTC. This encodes CASSPRLAGDNNEQFF.